The T cell receptor beta chain described here comes from a study of cytomegalovirus exposure and HLA in healthy donors. Germline assignment: CDR1 SGHRS and CDR2 YFSETQ. V dropped 2 bases and J dropped 1; count of bases not matched to a gene: 11. The CDR3 has 18 residues. Study results and limitations: Association of a missense DCLRE1C variant with TCR beta V- and J-gene trimming was reported in a later analysis.

On this clone: As yet, its antigen is unknown.

Use of 60 Vbeta and 13 Jbeta primers characterized the PCR. Assay used: immunoSEQ multiplex PCR; TCRdb lists only in-frame clones, some missing. Of 140,000 to 150,000 clones listed, around three quarters are singletons. This TCR derives from a woman aged 40 to 50 in good health and CMV-seropositive. The chain has TRBV5-1 and TRBJ1-1; 10 bases match TRBD1. The sequenced sample was PBMCs. The DNA of the CDR3 is TGCGCCAGCAGCTTTACCCCGGGACAGGGGTTGGGGAACACTGAAGCTTTCTTT. This encodes CASSFTPGQGLGNTEAFF.